The sequence of this TCR beta chain was determined in a study of OX40 agonist ivuxolimab in advanced cancers. Broadly, across the study: The costimulatory receptor OX40 (CD134) was targeted by ivuxolimab, a fully human IgG2 agonistic monoclonal antibody. Intravenous ivuxolimab was administered to patients every 2 weeks at six dose levels: 0.01, 0.1, 0.3, 1.5, 3 and 10 mg/kg. Of the roughly 54 dose-escalation patients, hepatocellular carcinoma was present in around 20, melanoma in around 15, renal cell carcinoma in 9 and head and neck cancer in 9. The dose-escalation cohort was 82.7% male with a mean age of approximately 60 years, ranging from roughly 23 to 90. Patients were allowed to have had prior anti-PD-1, anti-PD-L1 or anti-CTLA-4 therapy, and approximately 40% of the dose-escalation patients had previously received checkpoint inhibitors. Partial responses occurred in three dose-escalation patients, of whom one had hepatocellular carcinoma and two had cutaneous melanoma. The point of sequencing TCRbeta in the periphery was to test whether ivuxolimab changed TCR sequence diversity and drove clonal T-cell expansion. The paper covers the monotherapy dose-escalation part of the phase I ivuxolimab trial, which included N ≈ 50 patients. What the research found in general, with its limitations: At doses of 0.1 to 3.0 mg/kg, clonal expansion of both CD4+ and CD8+ T cells in blood was seen between baseline and week 6. In the 0.1-3.0 mg/kg groups, partial responders were among the patients with the lowest normalized peripheral clonal expansion, particularly in CD8+ T cells. Antigen specificity was not determined for the clonally expanded peripheral T cells. Low levels of normalized T-cell clonal expansion were also shown by some nonresponding patients. After ivuxolimab, expanded clones were on average more numerous among CD8+ T cells than among CD4+ T cells.

The CDR1 and CDR2 encoded by the germline V gene (reference sequence) are SEHNR and FQNEAQ. The CDR3 holds 11 amino acids from the cysteine to the phenylalanine. Only the CDR3 region is kept as DNA, spanning 33 bases read in frame from base 1. The trial excluded patients who had a history of autoimmune disease or who were on systemic immunosuppression. Peripheral blood for TCR sequencing was collected from all dose cohorts at baseline, on cycle 4 day 1, and on cycle 7 day 1. Samples were obtained from an open-label, multicenter, first-in-human phase I dose-escalation trial of ivuxolimab. The trial enrolled adults with locally advanced or metastatic head and neck squamous cell, hepatocellular, melanoma or renal cell carcinoma. Before TCR sequencing, CD4+ T cells and CD8+ T cells were sorted from peripheral blood as separate populations. Genomic DNA was isolated from the sorted cells so that the TCRbeta CDR3 region could be sequenced. The immunoSEQ Assay was used for sequencing of TCRbeta CDR3 regions. The table comes from immuneACCESS by way of TCRdb, which keeps in-frame sequences with V and J called. Part of the clones is missing from these tables; in studies checked, under half for an unresolved V gene and the rest for unknown reasons. Across this sample there are tens of thousands of clones, with 70% to 90% seen only once. Roughly 16% of the sample rests with the top ten.

Concerning this clone itself: This clone's antigen is unknown. The input lacks base qualities; no much larger clone sits a single base away.

This sequence originates from an adult with an advanced solid tumor such as melanoma, head and neck, liver or kidney cancer. The sequenced sample was CD4+ or CD8+ T cells sorted from blood, obtained in a trial of the OX40 agonist ivuxolimab. The receptor chain draws on TRBV7-9 and TRBJ2-5; the D gene remains uncertain. The J call is in doubt because the DNA end fits TRBJ2-7 better. The CDR3 reads as follows: CASGPRYEQYF. The nucleotide sequence is given as TGTGCCAGCGGTCCCCGGTACGAGCAGTACTTC.